This T cell receptor beta chain was recovered during a study of Ad26.COV2.S vaccination and SARS-CoV-2 variants. Assay used: immunoSEQ multiplex PCR; TCRdb lists only in-frame clones, some missing. The sample has roughly 510,000 clones, 87% seen once. This CDR3 comprises 16 residues. V shed 0 bases and J shed 4 bases, with 13 bases lying between them. Germline V gene sequence: CDR1 LGHNA, CDR2 YNFKEQ. Sample treatment: 19 received Ad26.COV2.S at low or high dose, single or two shots; roughly 5 received placebo; per-sample allocation not given. Sampling was performed 63 days after the first vaccine or placebo injection.

This chain links TRBV4-2 with TRBJ1-3, with D unresolved. This TCR came from a person between 18 and 65 years old who received the Ad26.COV2.S COVID-19 vaccine or a placebo. The sample consisted of peripheral blood, taken in a trial of Ad26.COV2.S vaccine versus placebo. CDR3: CASSQDLGVGGNTIYF. DNA for the CDR3: TGTGCCAGCAGCCAAGATCTGGGCGTCGGGGGAAACACCATATATTTT.